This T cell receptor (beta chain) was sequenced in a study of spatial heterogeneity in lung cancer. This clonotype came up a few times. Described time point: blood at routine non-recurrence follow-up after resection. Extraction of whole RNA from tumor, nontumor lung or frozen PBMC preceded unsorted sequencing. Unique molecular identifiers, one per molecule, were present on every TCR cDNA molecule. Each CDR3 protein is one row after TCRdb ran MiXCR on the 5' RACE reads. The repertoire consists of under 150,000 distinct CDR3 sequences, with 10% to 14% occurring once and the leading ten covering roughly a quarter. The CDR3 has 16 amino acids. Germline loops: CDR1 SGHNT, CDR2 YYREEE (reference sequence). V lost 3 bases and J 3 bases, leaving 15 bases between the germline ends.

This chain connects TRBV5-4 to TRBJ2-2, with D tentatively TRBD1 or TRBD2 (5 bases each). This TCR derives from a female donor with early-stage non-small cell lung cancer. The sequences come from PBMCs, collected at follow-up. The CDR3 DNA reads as TGTGCCAGCAGCTCGCGTCGGGGCGTGGACACCGGGGAGCTGTTTTTT. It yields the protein CASSSRRGVDTGELFF.